This T cell receptor beta chain was profiled in a study of CD8 T cells in Susac syndrome. Only one count was recorded for this clonotype. Negative isolation was used for CD8+ and CD4+ T cells and FACS enrichment for TEMRA cells. Roughly 0.45 to 1 ug RNA was reverse transcribed with random hexamers. TCRdb recomputed calls from the immunoSEQ multiplex PCR reads with MiXCR, one row per CDR3 protein. The data contain about 180,000 distinct CDR3 sequences, roughly 96% of them singletons. The CDR3 has 17 residues. J was trimmed by 7 bases and V by 5 bases; bases with no gene match: 19. The germline gives CDR1 MNHEY, CDR2 SMNVEV (reference sequence).

The chain employs TRBV27 and TRBJ1-2; 7 nucleotides align to TRBD1. Sequences were obtained from CD8+ T cells from PBMCs. The TCR sequence derives from a human donor with multiple sclerosis. DNA of the CDR3: TGTGCCAGCAGTCCTAGACAGGGAATGGCCGCGACTATTGGCTACACCTTC. As protein: CASSPRQGMAATIGYTF.